A single sample gave rise to the 25 T cell receptor beta chains below, sequenced in a study of OX40 agonist ivuxolimab in advanced cancers. Generated by immunoSEQ multiplex PCR, the TCRdb table keeps only in-frame clones and is missing some. This sample has 75,000 to 80,000 clones, with around 80% found just once. The sample here was CD4+ or CD8+ T cells sorted from blood, taken in a trial of the OX40 agonist ivuxolimab. Receptors originate from an adult with an advanced solid tumor such as melanoma, head and neck, liver or kidney cancer.

This sequence joins TRBV19 and TRBJ2-2, with 7 bases that match TRBD2. The CDR3 has 14 amino acids. Germline trimming cut 6 bases from V and 3 bases from J; bases unmatched to any gene: 4. Germline V CDR1 and CDR2: LNHDA, SQIVND (reference sequence). CDR3 residues: CASRLSGDTGELFF. CDR3 coding DNA: TGTGCCAGTAGGTTGAGCGGGGACACCGGGGAGCTGTTTTTT. Full variable domain (missing parts from reference TRBV19 and TRBJ2-2): DGGITQSPKYLFRKEGQNVTLSCEQNLNHDAMYWYRQDPGQGLRLIYYSQIVNDFQKGDIAEGYSVSREKKESFPLTVTSAQKNPTAFYLCASRLSGDTGELFFGEGSRLTVL.

V is TRBV2 and J is TRBJ1-6, with 7 nucleotides matching TRBD1. The CDR3 spans 14 residues. The germline gives CDR1 SNHLY, CDR2 FYNNEI. The trim removed 8 bases at V and 7 bases at J, leaving 8 bases unmatched. This CDR3 is CASALGQNNSPLHF. The CDR3 nucleotides read TGTGCCAGCGCCTTGGGACAGAACAATTCACCCCTCCACTTT.

The rearrangement links TRBV7-8 to TRBJ2-5, with D tentatively TRBD2 (6 bases). This CDR3 region has 14 residues. Germline loops: CDR1 SGHVS, CDR2 FQNEAQ. Trimming took off 0 bases at V and 2 bases at J, with 7 bases between the two ends. In nucleotides, the CDR3 is TGTGCCAGCAGCTTAGCGGGGAGGCAAGAGACCCAGTACTTC. Amino acid sequence: CASSLAGRQETQYF. Filled out from reference TRBV7-8 and TRBJ2-5, the complete variable domain reads GAGVSQSPRYKVAKRGQDVALRCDPISGHVSLFWYQQALGQGPEFLTYFQNEAQLDKSGLPSDRFFAERPEGSVSTLKIQRTQQEDSAVYLCASSLAGRQETQYFGPGTRLLVL.

The chain carries TRBV25-1 and TRBJ2-3, with 7 bases lining up with TRBD1. This CDR3 spans 14 amino acids. The germline V gene encodes CDR1 MGHDK and CDR2 SYGVNS. With V trimmed by 6 bases and J by 4 bases, 7 bases remained unmatched. The CDR3: CASSSPTGADTQYF. The CDR3 coding sequence is TGTGCCAGCAGCTCCCCAACAGGGGCAGATACGCAGTATTTT.

V gene TRBV19 combines with J gene TRBJ2-3; 11 positions agree with TRBD1. The length of the CDR3 is 15 residues. The trim removed 4 bases at V and 8 bases at J, leaving 8 bases unmatched. The germline CDR1 and CDR2 sequences are LNHDA and SQIVND (reference sequence). For the CDR3, the DNA is TGTGCCAGTAGTACGAGGACAGGGGGCGATGGTACGCAGTATTTT. This translates into CASSTRTGGDGTQYF.

This chain joins TRBV6-5 and TRBJ1-1; no firm D call. CDR3 length: 13 amino acids. Germline V gives CDR1 MNHEY, CDR2 SVGAGI. The ends were cut back, 4 bases at V and 10 bases at J, with 16 bases in the middle. The CDR3, as DNA: TGTGCCAGCAGTTTGACCGAAGGTATCTTAGCTTTCTTT. As protein: CASSLTEGILAFF.

The rearrangement joins TRBV10-3 to TRBJ2-5; 9 nucleotides line up with TRBD1. Germline-derived CDR1 and CDR2 are ENHRY and SYGVKD. V was clipped by 7 bases and J by 2 bases; unmatched bases: 5. The CDR3 covers 14 residues. CDR3 sequence reads: CAIKGQGGQETQYF. DNA of the CDR3: TGTGCCATCAAGGGACAGGGCGGTCAAGAGACCCAGTACTTC.

In this sample, this clone turned up once. This chain joins TRBV5-1 and TRBJ1-1; tentatively, D is TRBD1 (5 bases). The V and J ends lost 0 bases and 4 bases respectively, with 10 bases between them. Germline V gene lookup returns CDR1 SGHRS and CDR2 YFSETQ. This CDR3 contains 14 residues. Here the CDR3 reads CASSLDGGITEAFF. DNA for the CDR3: TGCGCCAGCAGCTTGGATGGGGGAATCACTGAAGCTTTCTTT.

This clone was detected once. This chain connects TRBV10-3 to TRBJ2-5; 9 nucleotides align to TRBD1. Trimming took 6 bases from V and 2 from J; bases not matched to a gene: 10. From germline, CDR1 is ENHRY and CDR2 SYGVKD. The CDR3 covers 16 residues. The CDR3 DNA follows: TGTGCCATCAGCAAAGGACAGGGGCGGGGGCAAGAGACCCAGTACTTC. Its protein product is CAISKGQGRGQETQYF.

The chain couples TRBV28 to TRBJ1-1, with TRBD1 identical over 10 bases. V shed 2 bases and J 3 bases; nucleotides not matched to a gene: 6. Germline CDR1 reads MDHEN; CDR2 reads SYDVKM. The CDR3 totals 16 residues. CDR3 coding DNA: TGTGCCAGCAGTTTACCTCCGGGACAGGGGCACACTGAAGCTTTCTTT. Its translation: CASSLPPGQGHTEAFF.

In DNA form, the CDR3 reads TGTGCCAGCAGCGAGCCCCAGGGACCGGAAGAGACCCAGTACTTC. Its protein product is CASSEPQGPEETQYF. The chain links TRBV9 to TRBJ2-5; D is possibly TRBD1 or TRBD2 (5 bases each). The ends were cut back, 3 bases at V and 3 bases at J, with 15 bases in the middle. The CDR3 is 15 amino acids. Looked up from germline, CDR1 is SGDLS and CDR2 is YYNGEE.

This clone came up once. This chain connects TRBV6-6 to TRBJ2-7; the D is unclear. The CDR3 has 15 residues. From germline, CDR1 is MNHNY and CDR2 SVGAGI (reference sequence). Trimming stripped 5 bases from V and 4 bases from J, with 18 bases between. In DNA, the CDR3 is TGTGCCAGCAGTCCTCCGGGCGCTCGGAAATACGAGCAGTACTTC. This translates into CASSPPGARKYEQYF.

CDR3 protein: CASSLLGDTQYF. Here the CDR3 DNA reads TGTGCCAGCAGTTTATTGGGAGATACGCAGTATTTT. J is TRBJ2-3 and V is TRBV28; D gene uncertain. The CDR3 consists of 12 residues. With 1 base removed from V and 5 bases from J, the gap between germline ends came to 4 bases. Germline lookup yields CDR1 MDHEN and CDR2 SYDVKM.

This chain links TRBV14 with TRBJ2-7; 9 bases agree with TRBD1. Germline V gene data show CDR1 as SGHDN and CDR2 as FVKESK. With 4 bases clipped from V and 7 bases from J, the junction kept 5 bases outside the gene matches. This CDR3 is built from 13 residues. This CDR3 reads CASSPGTGREQYF. Written as DNA, the CDR3 is TGTGCCAGCAGCCCAGGGACAGGGCGGGAGCAGTACTTC.

J is TRBJ1-1 and V is TRBV6-5, with TRBD1 matching 9 bases. Germline CDR1 reads MNHEY; CDR2 reads SVGAGI. V was clipped by 7 bases and J by 8 bases; unmatched bases: 8. CDR3 length equals 13 residues. The CDR3 nucleotides are TGTGCCAGCACCTACAGGGGGCTGAGGGAAGCTTTCTTT. The encoded protein is CASTYRGLREAFF.

The V and J genes are TRBV7-2 and TRBJ2-1, with TRBD1 matching over 9 bases. Germline V gene lookup returns CDR1 SGHTA and CDR2 FQGNSA. The ends lost 2 bases at V and 8 bases at J; junction bases unmatched: 13. The CDR3 contains 17 residues. For the CDR3, the DNA is TGTGCCAGCAGCTTAAGTGCCCTAACAGGGGGCTGGGATGAGCAGTTCTTC. This sequence encodes CASSLSALTGGWDEQFF.

This clone was recorded once. The J gene is TRBJ2-4, the V gene TRBV7-2, with 10 bases matching TRBD2. There are 15 residues in the CDR3. The V and J ends lost 5 bases and 8 bases, in that order; junction bases with no gene match: 9. Per the germline V gene, CDR1 is SGHTA and CDR2 is FQGNSA. CDR3 in DNA: TGTGCCAGCAGCCTCCCTAGCGGGAGCCGGGACATTCAGTACTTC. Amino acid sequence: CASSLPSGSRDIQYF.

The V call is TRBV7-6, the J call TRBJ1-3; D gene ambiguous. From germline, CDR1 is SGHVS and CDR2 FNYEAQ. The germline V and J ends were trimmed by 4 bases and 7 bases, with 11 bases remaining between them. CDR3 size: 13 residues. CDR3 amino acids: CASSSDPGNTIYF. CDR3 sequence (DNA): TGTGCCAGCAGCTCGGACCCCGGTAACACCATATATTTT.

In DNA form, the CDR3 reads TGCGCCAGCAGCTTGGGCCTTCCTCTAGCGGGAGGGTCCGGGGCCAACGTCCTGACTTTC. Translating it yields CASSLGLPLAGGSGANVLTF. V is TRBV5-1 and J is TRBJ2-6; 12 bases are shared with TRBD2. Per the germline V gene, CDR1 is SGHRS and CDR2 is YFSETQ. The CDR3 totals 20 residues. V shed 0 bases, J shed 4 bases, and the junction held 11 bases outside the gene matches. The full variable domain, with the rest looked up from reference TRBV5-1 and TRBJ2-6, is KAGVTQTPRYLIKTRGQQVTLSCSPISGHRSVSWYQQTPGQGLQFLFEYFSETQRNKGNFPGRFSGRQFSNSRSEMNVSTLELGDSALYLCASSLGLPLAGGSGANVLTFGAGSRLTVL.

V gene TRBV11-2 combines with J gene TRBJ1-2; 7 nucleotides line up with TRBD1. V was pared by 3 bases and J by 2 bases, with 6 bases of the junction left unmatched. The CDR3 totals 15 residues. CDR1 and CDR2 (germline): SGHAT, FQNNGV. This CDR3 reads CASSLVSGGNYGYTF. The DNA for the CDR3 is TGTGCCAGCAGCTTGGTGTCAGGGGGAAACTATGGCTACACCTTC.

The chain employs TRBV27 and TRBJ1-5; D unresolved. V lost 3 bases and J lost 1, with 10 bases in between. CDR1 MNHEY and CDR2 SMNVEV come from the germline V gene (reference sequence). The length of the CDR3 is 15 residues. CDR3 loop: CASSLFFLSNQPQHF. In nucleotides, the CDR3 is TGTGCCAGCAGTTTGTTTTTCTTGAGCAATCAGCCCCAGCATTTT.

V usage is TRBV27 and J usage is TRBJ1-3; a weak D match, TRBD1 (6 bases). Deletions cut 8 bases from V and 9 bases from J, with 11 bases between. The germline V gene has CDR1 MNHEY and CDR2 SMNVEV (reference sequence). This CDR3 is built from 11 residues. The CDR3 sequence is CASARGGTIYF. CDR3 nucleotides: TGTGCCAGCGCCAGAGGGGGCACCATATATTTT.

The chain's CDR3 is CSVEGGLNTEAFF. In DNA form, the CDR3 reads TGCAGCGTTGAAGGGGGGCTGAACACTGAAGCTTTCTTT. The chain has TRBV29-1 and TRBJ1-1; tentatively, D is TRBD1 (6 bases). V was trimmed by 1 base and J by 0 bases, leaving 6 bases between them. Germline V lookup: CDR1 SQVTM, CDR2 ANQGSEA. This CDR3 comprises 13 residues.

This clone was observed a few times. The J gene is TRBJ2-7, the V gene TRBV6-5; unclear D gene. Trimming removed 1 base from V and 3 bases from J, with 10 bases in between. CDR1 and CDR2 from the germline V gene are MNHEY and SVGAGI. The CDR3 covers 14 residues. The DNA of the CDR3 is TGTGCCAGCAGTTACTTAGGCAGTCTCTACGAGCAGTACTTC. The encoded protein is CASSYLGSLYEQYF.

The chain is built from TRBV30 and TRBJ2-7, with a tentative D call TRBD1 (6 bases). With 3 bases removed from V and 0 bases from J, the gap between germline ends came to 15 bases. The CDR3 has 15 amino acids. CDR1 and CDR2 (germline): GTSNPN, SVGIG (reference sequence). The chain's CDR3 is CAWSAPGQVSYEQYF. CDR3 coding DNA: TGTGCCTGGAGCGCTCCGGGACAAGTCTCCTACGAGCAGTACTTC.